The 20 T cell receptor beta chains below were found in one sample sequenced in a study of identical twins. Each CDR3 protein gets one entry after TCRdb re-called the 5' RACE reads with MiXCR. The sample has around 340,000 distinct CDR3 sequences; approximately 13% are singletons. This sample also belongs to another study, concerning yellow fever vaccine responses in identical twins.

The sample taken for sequencing was CD8+ T cells sorted from blood. These receptors all stem from a woman aged 18-30 years in good health.

This clonotype was picked up many times. The J gene is TRBJ2-1, the V gene TRBV6-4; 10 bases are shared with TRBD2. CDR3 length: 17 amino acids. CDR1 MRHNA and CDR2 SNTAGT come from the germline V gene. V dropped 0 bases and J dropped 5; count of bases not matched to a gene: 7. The DNA for the CDR3 is TGTGCCAGCAGTGACTCTGGCCTAGCGGGAGACCACAATGAGCAGTTCTTC. Residues: CASSDSGLAGDHNEQFF.

This clonotype was picked up many times. The chain uses TRBV12-3 or TRBV12-4 and TRBJ2-3; 7 positions agree with TRBD1. The CDR3 spans 13 residues. Unmatched junction bases numbered 4, after V lost 6 bases and J lost 4 bases. Here the CDR3 DNA reads TGTGCCAGCAGCCAGGGGACAGCAGATACGCAGTATTTT. It yields the protein CASSQGTADTQYF.

This clonotype was seen only a few times. The V call is TRBV20-1, the J call TRBJ2-7; D tentatively reads TRBD1 or TRBD2 (5 bases each). With 5 bases removed from V and 4 bases from J, the gap between germline ends came to 12 bases. The CDR3 sequence is 12 residues long. In germline, CDR1 is DFQATT, CDR2 SNEGSKA (reference sequence). CDR3 sequence reads: CSARDLAYEQYF. CDR3 DNA: TGCAGTGCTCGGGACCTAGCTTACGAGCAGTACTTC.

The chain carries TRBV4-2 and TRBJ2-5; D unclear. V shed 0 bases and J shed 4 bases, with 21 bases lying between them. The germline CDR1 and CDR2 sequences are LGHNA and YNFKEQ. The CDR3 runs to 18 residues. The CDR3 nucleotides are TGTGCCAGCAGCCAAGATGGCCCCCCCGGCGTGAGGTCAGAGACCCAGTACTTC. Translating it yields CASSQDGPPGVRSETQYF.

CDR3 sequence: CASSLDLEWELFF. DNA for the CDR3: TGTGCCAGCAGCTTAGATCTCGAGTGGGAGCTGTTTTTT. This sequence joins TRBV11-2 and TRBJ2-2, with D unresolved. CDR1 and CDR2 from the germline V gene are SGHAT and FQNNGV. Trimming pared 0 bases from V and 9 bases from J, leaving 8 bases between. This CDR3 has 13 residues.

This clonotype was seen a few times. The gene calls are TRBV2 and TRBJ1-1; D is ambiguous. The CDR3 has 12 residues. Germline loops: CDR1 SNHLY, CDR2 FYNNEI. Trimming took 6 bases from V and 10 from J, leaving 15 bases between them. In DNA form, the CDR3 reads TGTGCCAGCAGGGAAATCCGGGAGGGAGCTTTCTTT. Protein sequence: CASREIREGAFF.

This chain joins TRBV4-2 and TRBJ2-3; D remains ambiguous. Germline V gives CDR1 LGHNA, CDR2 YNFKEQ. V lost 1 base, J lost 1 base, and 18 bases lay in between. CDR3 size: 18 residues. The CDR3 reads CASSQVGSGGSGTDTQYF. The CDR3 DNA sequence: TGTGCCAGCAGCCAAGTCGGGTCTGGCGGATCGGGCACAGATACGCAGTATTTT.

This clonotype was counted a few times. This chain joins TRBV6-4 and TRBJ1-6; perhaps TRBD1 as D (6 bases). The V end was cut by 3 bases, the J end by 7 bases, with 13 bases between. This CDR3 is built from 15 residues. Germline V CDR1 and CDR2: MRHNA, SNTAGT. This chain's CDR3 is CASSENREGNSPLHF. CDR3 DNA: TGTGCCAGCAGTGAGAACAGGGAAGGGAATTCACCCCTCCACTTT.

This clonotype was detected a few times. V is TRBV7-6 and J is TRBJ2-5, with 7 bases that match TRBD1. The CDR3 covers 14 residues. Germline CDR1 is SGHVS and CDR2 is FNYEAQ. Trimming cost V 1 base and J 5 bases; bases outside gene matches: 4. CDR3 coding DNA: TGTGCCAGCAGCTTAGTTCCCAGGGGGGAGACCCAGTACTTC. Protein sequence: CASSLVPRGETQYF.

The chain is built from TRBV6-1 and TRBJ2-7; TRBD1 agrees at 9 bases. The ends lost 2 bases at V and 3 bases at J; junction bases unmatched: 5. In germline, CDR1 is MNHNS, CDR2 SASEGT. The CDR3 sequence is 15 residues long. CDR3 sequence: CASSESGTGSYEQYF. The CDR3 region has the DNA TGTGCCAGCAGTGAATCCGGGACAGGGAGCTACGAGCAGTACTTC.

This clonotype was counted between two and nine times. The chain joins TRBV20-1 to TRBJ2-2, with TRBD2 matching over 11 bases. The ends lost 4 bases at V and 1 base at J; junction bases unmatched: 5. The V gene's germline CDR1 is DFQATT and CDR2 SNEGSKA (reference sequence). The CDR3 has 16 residues. The CDR3 region is CSAISSGGLNTGELFF. The CDR3 coding sequence is TGCAGTGCTATCTCTAGCGGGGGGTTGAACACCGGGGAGCTGTTTTTT.

The chain has TRBV28 and TRBJ2-3, with 13 bases fitting TRBD2. In germline, CDR1 is MDHEN, CDR2 SYDVKM. Trimming removed 3 bases from V and 6 bases from J; junction bases left unmatched: 6. The CDR3 extends over 16 amino acids. CDR3 bases: TGTGCCAGCAGTTTTCGACTAGCGGGAGGCCGGGATACGCAGTATTTT. This codes for CASSFRLAGGRDTQYF.

The table lists this clonotype with a few counts. The chain combines TRBV10-3 with TRBJ2-4, with D perhaps matching TRBD1 or TRBD2 (5 bases each). The CDR3 runs to 17 residues. Germline V gene lookup returns CDR1 ENHRY and CDR2 SYGVKD. The V end lost 3 bases, the J end lost 1 base, and 16 bases lay between the germline ends. CDR3 region: CAISDIGTRDAKNIQYF. The CDR3 nucleotides read TGTGCCATCAGTGATATCGGGACGCGTGATGCCAAAAACATTCAGTACTTC.

This clonotype was recorded at least ten times. V usage is TRBV9 and J usage is TRBJ1-1, with 7 nucleotides matching TRBD1. Germline trimming cut 3 bases from V and 4 bases from J; bases unmatched to any gene: 9. From germline, CDR1 is SGDLS and CDR2 YYNGEE. CDR3 length equals 15 residues. CDR3 DNA sequence: TGTGCCAGCAGCGCACCCCCGGGACAGATCACTGAAGCTTTCTTT. This codes for CASSAPPGQITEAFF.

The chain couples TRBV2 to TRBJ2-5; TRBD1 matches at 8 bases. With 5 bases clipped from V and 3 bases from J, the junction kept 5 bases outside the gene matches. This CDR3 is built from 14 residues. Germline V gene sequence: CDR1 SNHLY, CDR2 FYNNEI. The CDR3 nucleotides are TGTGCCAGCAGTCCCTCGACAGGGGAAGAGACCCAGTACTTC. Protein sequence: CASSPSTGEETQYF. Full variable domain (remainder filled in from reference TRBV2 and TRBJ2-5): EPEVTQTPSHQVTQMGQEVILRCVPISNHLYFYWYRQILGQKVEFLVSFYNNEISEKSEIFDDQFSVERPDGSNFTLKIRSTKLEDSAMYFCASSPSTGEETQYFGPGTRLLVL.

CDR3 DNA sequence: TGTGCCAGCAGTCAATCCTGGGGGTTAGATACGCAGTATTTT. As protein: CASSQSWGLDTQYF. This rearrangement joins TRBV28 to TRBJ2-3; possibly TRBD1 or TRBD2 for D (5 bases each). Germline CDR1 MDHEN, CDR2 SYDVKM. The length of the CDR3 is 14 residues. The germline V and J ends were trimmed by 5 bases and 5 bases, with 14 bases remaining between them.

The sample holds a few counts of this clonotype. The chain has TRBV2 and TRBJ1-2; no clear D gene. Deletions cut 2 bases from V and 5 bases from J, with 6 bases between. From germline, CDR1 is SNHLY and CDR2 FYNNEI. The CDR3 consists of 12 residues. CDR3 nucleotides: TGTGCCAGCAGTGAAACGGTATATGGCTACACCTTC. As protein: CASSETVYGYTF.

This clonotype was observed a few times. The V call is TRBV5-1, the J call TRBJ2-2; possible D gene TRBD2, 5 bases. Germline lookup yields CDR1 SGHRS and CDR2 YFSETQ. This CDR3 contains 15 residues. V lost 4 bases and J lost 6, with 16 bases in between. The CDR3 coding sequence is TGCGCCAGCAGCCCGGACTTAAAGGTGGCCGGGGAGCTGTTTTTT. Translated, it gives CASSPDLKVAGELFF.

The rearrangement joins TRBV7-9 to TRBJ2-7; weak D call: TRBD1 (5 bases). Per germline, CDR1 SEHNR and CDR2 FQNEAQ (reference sequence). V was shortened by 5 bases and J by 3 bases, with 11 bases between the two germline ends. The CDR3 sequence is 13 residues long. The CDR3 region has the DNA TGTGCCAGCAGCGCCGAAGACAGCTACGAGCAGTACGTC. It yields the protein CASSAEDSYEQYV.

The genes are TRBV12-3 or TRBV12-4 and TRBJ1-1, with D maybe TRBD1 (5 bases). Trimming shortened V by 4 bases and J by 5 bases, and 14 bases separated the two germline ends. This CDR3 comprises 14 residues. The CDR3 region has the DNA TGTGCCAGCAGTTACGGCAGGGTCAGGACTGAAGCTTTCTTT. It codes for CASSYGRVRTEAFF.